This T cell receptor beta chain was identified during a study of human T cells and chemical hapten exposure. Study information: During the approximately 25-week study period, patients had diphenylcyclopropenone applied to the scalp every week.

This clonotype occurred many times. Its matching antigen is unknown. The length of the CDR3 is 14 residues. Deletions cut 6 bases from V and 2 bases from J, with 13 bases between. Germline V gene sequence: CDR1 SGHVS, CDR2 FQNEAQ. Time point defined: patch test 2, 6 weeks after DPC sensitization. As for treatment: therapeutic diphenylcyclopropenone sensitization with weekly scalp DPC. TCRdb ran MiXCR on the RACE reads and lists one entry per CDR3 protein. This sample has approximately 110,000 distinct CDR3 sequences, with 9.2% found just once. Study findings and constraints: The study found that DPC sensitization did not change TCRs above 1 in 1000 frequency.

The rearrangement uses TRBV7-8 and TRBJ1-1, with D unresolved. The sample here was whole blood, taken in connection with sensitization to the hapten diphenylcyclopropenone (DPC). This receptor was identified in a middle-aged woman with alopecia areata. Some clones in this sample may be carry-over from other donors' samples. The CDR3 bases are TGTGCCAGCAGACCTCTTCAAGAAAACACTGAAGCTTTCTTT. Protein: CASRPLQENTEAFF. Supplemented by reference TRBV7-8 and TRBJ1-1, the full variable domain reads GAGVSQSPRYKVAKRGQDVALRCDPISGHVSLFWYQQALGQGPEFLTYFQNEAQLDKSGLPSDRFFAERPEGSVSTLKIQRTQQEDSAVYLCASRPLQENTEAFFGQGTRLTVV.